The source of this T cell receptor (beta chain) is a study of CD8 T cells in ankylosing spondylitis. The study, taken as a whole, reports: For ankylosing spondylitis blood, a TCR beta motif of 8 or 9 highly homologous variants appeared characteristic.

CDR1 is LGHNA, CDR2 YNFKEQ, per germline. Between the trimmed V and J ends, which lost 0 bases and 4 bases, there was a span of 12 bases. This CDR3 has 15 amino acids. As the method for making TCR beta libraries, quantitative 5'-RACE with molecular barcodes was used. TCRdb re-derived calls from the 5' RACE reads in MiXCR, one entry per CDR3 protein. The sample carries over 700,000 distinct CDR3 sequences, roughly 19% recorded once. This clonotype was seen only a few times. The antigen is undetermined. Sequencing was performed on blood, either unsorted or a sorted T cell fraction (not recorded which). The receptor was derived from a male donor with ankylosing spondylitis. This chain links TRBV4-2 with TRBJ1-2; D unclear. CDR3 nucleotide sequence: TGTGCCAGCAGCCAAGATTTCATAGAGTCCTATGGCTACACCTTC. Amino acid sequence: CASSQDFIESYGYTF.